Listed below are T cell receptor beta chains from one sample, sequenced in a study of T cells in Graves' hyperthyroidism and ophthalmopathy. A single record per CDR3 protein comes from TCRdb applying MiXCR to the multiplex PCR reads. The sample contains roughly 380,000 distinct CDR3 sequences, approximately 15% of which appear only once. Material for sequencing was blood. All receptors come from a woman aged 60 to 75 with Graves' hyperthyroidism. The CDR3 runs from the conserved cysteine through the conserved F or W. Fields, in order: V gene, clone size, J gene, D gene, CDR3 DNA, CDR3 protein. A D gene is named only where the DNA matches it firmly. Where a row states a size, it is once, few, many or the class of an expanded clone; other rows omit it.

TRBV12-3/TRBV12-4	.	TRBJ2-1	TRBD2	TGTGCCAGCAGCGATGGACTAGCGGGAGGGCCAGTTGAGTTCTTC	CASSDGLAGGPVEFF
TRBV11-2	many	TRBJ1-5	.	TGTGCCAGCAGCTTAGGCCAGGGTGGGCATCAGCCCCAGCATTTT	CASSLGQGGHQPQHF
TRBV7-9	once	TRBJ2-7	TRBD2	TGTGCCAGCGGCTCCGGGACTAGCGCACAAAGGCAGCAGTACTTC	CASGSGTSAQRQQYF
TRBV11-2	many	TRBJ2-7	.	TGTGCCAGCAGCTTAGCGGGTAACTACGAGCAGTACTTC	CASSLAGNYEQYF
TRBV20-1	.	TRBJ2-7	.	TGCAGTGCTAGTATCCCCGGGAGCTTCTACGAGCAGTACTTC	CSASIPGSFYEQYF
TRBV7-2	few	TRBJ2-5	.	TGTGCCAGCAGCTTAACGCTACAAGAGACCCAGTACTTC	CASSLTLQETQYF
TRBV9	.	TRBJ2-2	TRBD2	TGTGCCAGCAGTGTAGCGGGAGTCCTTACCGGGGAGCTGTTTTTT	CASSVAGVLTGELFF
TRBV11-3	many	TRBJ2-4	TRBD2	TGTGCCAGCAGCCCTTTACCCTCTAGCGGGAGAGGTAGTGGGGACATTCAGTACTTC	CASSPLPSSGRGSGDIQYF
TRBV12-3/TRBV12-4	many	TRBJ1-2	TRBD1	TGTGCCAGCAGTTCCCAACAGGGGGCGAGTGGCTACACCTTC	CASSSQQGASGYTF
TRBV28	many	TRBJ2-7	.	TGTGCCAGCGGGCGCACCTACGAGCAGTACTTC	CASGRTYEQYF
TRBV10-1	many	TRBJ2-7	.	TGCGCCAGCAGCGCGAACAGAGAGCAGTACTTC	CASSANREQYF
TRBV7-9	.	TRBJ2-7	TRBD2	TGTGCCAGCAGCTTAGTAGGGACTAGCGGGATTGCGGCCTACGAGCAGTACTTC	CASSLVGTSGIAAYEQYF
TRBV15	many	TRBJ2-7	.	TGTGCCACCAGCAGAGATTTCTCCAGAGGGTACGAGCAGTACTTC	CATSRDFSRGYEQYF
TRBV10-3	.	TRBJ2-5	.	TGTGCCATCAGTGGCCCCGGGAGTTCGGAAAAGACCCAGTACTTC	CAISGPGSSEKTQYF
TRBV25-1	.	TRBJ2-7	TRBD1	TGTGCCAGCAGTTCCTTCGGACAGGGGACCTACGAGCAGTACTTC	CASSSFGQGTYEQYF
TRBV7-9	.	TRBJ2-3	.	TGTGCCAGCAGCCAGCCGGGAGGCACAGATACGCAGTATTTT	CASSQPGGTDTQYF
TRBV5-6	.	TRBJ2-2	.	TGTGCCAGCAGCCCCCATGGACCCGGGGAGCTGTTTTTT	CASSPHGPGELFF
TRBV12-5	many	TRBJ2-2	.	TGTGCTAGTGGTTTAGTGCCCGGGGAGCTGTTTTTT	CASGLVPGELFF
TRBV2	many	TRBJ2-7	.	TGTGCCAGCAGTGGTGTGGGAGGAAACGAGCAGTACTTC	CASSGVGGNEQYF
TRBV5-6	few	TRBJ2-6	.	TGTGCCAGCAGCCTCAGGGTCTCTGGGGCCAACGTCCTGACTTTC	CASSLRVSGANVLTF
TRBV6-1	.	TRBJ1-4	.	TGTGCCAGCAGTGGGGAGACGGGGGGAACTAATGAAAAACTGTTTTTT	CASSGETGGTNEKLFF
TRBV6-1	many	TRBJ2-7	TRBD1	TGTGCCAGCAACCCCACAGGGGGCTACGAGCAGTACTTC	CASNPTGGYEQYF
TRBV18	many	TRBJ2-1	TRBD1	TGTGCCAGCTCACCGGACAGGAAGCAGTTCTTC	CASSPDRKQFF
TRBV12-3/TRBV12-4	.	TRBJ2-6	TRBD2	TGTGCCAGCAACCGACTAGCGGGGTCTGGGGCCAACGTCCTGACTTTC	CASNRLAGSGANVLTF
TRBV7-3	once	TRBJ2-3	.	TGTGCCAGCAGCAGATATGGACAGCTCACAGATACGCAGTATTTT	CASSRYGQLTDTQYF
TRBV9	.	TRBJ2-3	TRBD2	TGTGCCAGCAGCGCAGCGGGAGGGCCGCCAGATACGCAGTATTTT	CASSAAGGPPDTQYF
TRBV6-2/TRBV6-3	few	TRBJ1-2	TRBD1	TGTGCCAGCAGTAGGGACAGGGCCTCGGTTAACTATGGCTACACCTTC	CASSRDRASVNYGYTF
TRBV20-1	few	TRBJ1-5	TRBD1	TGCAGTGCTGGAGATGACAGGGGCAATCAGCCCCAGCATTTT	CSAGDDRGNQPQHF
TRBV5-1	few	TRBJ2-2	TRBD1	TGCGCCAGCAGCTCAGACAGGGGGCGAGTTTCCGGGGAGCTGTTTTTT	CASSSDRGRVSGELFF
TRBV11-2	many	TRBJ1-1	TRBD1	TGTGCCAGCAGCGAAGGGGGCTTGAACACTGAAGCTTTCTTT	CASSEGGLNTEAFF
TRBV4-1	.	TRBJ2-1	.	TGCGCCAGCAGCCAAGATCAGGACTACTACAATGAGCAGTTCTTC	CASSQDQDYYNEQFF
TRBV7-9	many	TRBJ2-1	TRBD2	TGTGCCAGCAGCTCCCTAGGGACTAGCGGGAGGGGATCCTACAATGAGCAGTTCTTC	CASSSLGTSGRGSYNEQFF
TRBV30	.	TRBJ1-2	.	TGTGCCTGGAGGACGACAGCTAACTATGGCTACACCTTC	CAWRTTANYGYTF
TRBV7-9	few	TRBJ1-5	.	TGTGCCAGCACCCGAGGGGCCGGTGATCAGCCCCAGCATTTT	CASTRGAGDQPQHF
TRBV7-9	many	TRBJ2-7	.	TGTGCCAGCAGCTTAGCGCGAGGGGGGCTCACCTACGAGCAGTACTTC	CASSLARGGLTYEQYF
TRBV6-1	few	TRBJ2-2	.	TGTGCCAGCAGGTACAGGACCACCGGGGAGCTGTTTTTT	CASRYRTTGELFF
TRBV7-8	many	TRBJ1-5	.	TGTGCCAGCAGCTTAAGAAGCTCTGACAATCAGCCCCAGCATTTT	CASSLRSSDNQPQHF
TRBV7-9	many	TRBJ1-1	.	TGTGCCAGCAGTCAACAGCAGAACACTGAAGCTTTCTTT	CASSQQQNTEAFF
TRBV6-1	.	TRBJ2-7	.	TGTGCCAGCCTAACCATCGGCCTAGCCCTATGGTACGAGCAGTACTTC	CASLTIGLALWYEQYF
TRBV2	.	TRBJ1-1	.	TGTGCCAGCAGTCCGGGTGGCGGCACTGAAGCTCTCTTT	CASSPGGGTEALF
TRBV10-3	.	TRBJ2-3	.	TGTGCCATCAGTGAGCTGTCAGGGAATACGCAGTATTTT	CAISELSGNTQYF
TRBV4-1	few	TRBJ2-4	.	TGCGCCAGCAGCCAACCCACCCTGGGGGGAGCCAAAAACATTCAGTACTTC	CASSQPTLGGAKNIQYF
TRBV29-1	.	TRBJ2-6	.	TGCAGCGCCGTCCCCTCTGGGGCCAACGTCCTGACTTTC	CSAVPSGANVLTF